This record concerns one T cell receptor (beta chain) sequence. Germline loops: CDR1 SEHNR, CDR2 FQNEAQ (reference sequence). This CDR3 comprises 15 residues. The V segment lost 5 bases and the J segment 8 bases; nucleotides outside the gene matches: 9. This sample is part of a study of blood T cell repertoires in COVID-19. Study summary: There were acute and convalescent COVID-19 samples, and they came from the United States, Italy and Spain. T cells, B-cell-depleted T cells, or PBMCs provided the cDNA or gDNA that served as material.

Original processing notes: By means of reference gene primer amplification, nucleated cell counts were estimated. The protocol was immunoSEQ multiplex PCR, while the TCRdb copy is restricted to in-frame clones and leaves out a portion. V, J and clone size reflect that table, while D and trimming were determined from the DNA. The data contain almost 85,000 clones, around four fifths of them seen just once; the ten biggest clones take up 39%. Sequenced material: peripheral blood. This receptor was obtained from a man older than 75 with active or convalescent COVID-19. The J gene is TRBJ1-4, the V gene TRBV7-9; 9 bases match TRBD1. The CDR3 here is CASSPPGQGIEKLFF. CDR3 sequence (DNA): TGTGCCAGCAGCCCTCCGGGACAGGGTATAGAAAAACTGTTTTTT. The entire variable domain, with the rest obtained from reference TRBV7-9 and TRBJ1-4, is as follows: DTGVSQNPRHKITKRGQNVTFRCDPISEHNRLYWYRQTLGQGPEFLTYFQNEAQLEKSRLLSDRFSAERPKGSFSTLEIQRTEQGDSAMYLCASSPPGQGIEKLFFGSGTQLSVL.